These 26 T cell receptor beta chains came from one sample sequenced in a study of control samples from healthy donors and cancer patients. TCRdb's table, derived via immunoSEQ multiplex PCR, lists solely in-frame clones and lacks some. The table shows about 130,000 clones, with approximately 91% occurring only once. Sequenced material: blood. These receptors all come from a man in his fifties in good health.

The chain is built from TRBV9 and TRBJ2-3; D is possibly TRBD1 or TRBD2 (6 bases each). This CDR3 has 15 residues. Germline values: CDR1 SGDLS, CDR2 YYNGEE. V lost 0 bases, J lost 3 bases, and 11 bases lay in between. CDR3 region: CASSVEGGGTDTQYF. CDR3 nucleotides: TGTGCCAGCAGCGTAGAAGGGGGAGGAACAGATACGCAGTATTTT. The full variable domain, in which reference TRBV9 and TRBJ2-3 provide the parts outside the CDR3, is DSGVTQTPKHLITATGQRVTLRCSPRSGDLSVYWYQQSLDQGLQFLIQYYNGEERAKGNILERFSAQQFPDLHSELNLSSLELGDSALYFCASSVEGGGTDTQYFGPGTRLTVL.

The genes are TRBV5-4 and TRBJ1-4; 10 bases align to TRBD1. Trimming removed 4 bases from V and 5 bases from J; junction bases left unmatched: 8. The CDR3 contains 16 residues. Per the germline V gene, CDR1 is SGHNT and CDR2 is YYREEE (reference sequence). The CDR3 here is CASSLRDRGRNEKLFF. In DNA, the CDR3 is TGTGCCAGCAGCCTTAGGGACAGGGGAAGGAATGAAAAACTGTTTTTT.

A word on this clone: This could be a read error, since a much larger clone is one nucleotide away. V is TRBV6-2 or TRBV6-3 and J is TRBJ1-1; TRBD1 might be the D (5 bases). The CDR3 covers 14 residues. Germline CDR1 and CDR2: MNHEY and SVGEGT. The germline V and J ends were trimmed by 0 bases and 2 bases, with 7 bases remaining between them. The CDR3 protein is CASSYSGGNTEAFF. The CDR3 DNA sequence: TGTGCCAGCAGTTACTCGGGGGGAAACACTGAAGCTTTCTTT.

The chain joins TRBV27 to TRBJ1-2, with TRBD1 identical over 8 bases. This CDR3 region has 14 residues. Germline V gives CDR1 MNHEY, CDR2 SMNVEV (reference sequence). Unmatched junction bases numbered 6, after V lost 6 bases and J lost 3 bases. CDR3 coding DNA: TGTGCCAGCAGCCCGGGACAGGATTACTATGGCTACACCTTC. Translating gives CASSPGQDYYGYTF.

The J gene is TRBJ2-7, the V gene TRBV6-1; D tentatively reads TRBD1 or TRBD2 (5 bases each). Germline V CDR1 and CDR2: MNHNS, SASEGT. The CDR3 extends over 14 amino acids. Trimming stripped 0 bases from V and 3 bases from J, with 9 bases between. This chain's CDR3 is CASSEAGAYYEQYF. CDR3 in DNA: TGTGCCAGCAGTGAAGCCGGGGCGTACTACGAGCAGTACTTC.

This chain uses TRBV28 with TRBJ2-1; 8 nucleotides align to TRBD2. The trim removed 9 bases at V and 2 bases at J, leaving 9 bases unmatched. The germline V gene encodes CDR1 MDHEN and CDR2 SYDVKM. The CDR3 loop spans 15 amino acids. The CDR3 sequence is CASSPGGGTYNEQFF. Written as DNA, the CDR3 is TGTGCCAGTTCCCCAGGCGGGGGGACCTACAATGAGCAGTTCTTC. Filled out from reference TRBV28 and TRBJ2-1, the complete variable domain reads DVKVTQSSRYLVKRTGEKVFLECVQDMDHENMFWYRQDPGLGLRLIYFSYDVKMKEKGDIPEGYSVSREKKERFSLILESASTNQTSMYLCASSPGGGTYNEQFFGPGTRLTVL.

The rearrangement joins TRBV5-4 to TRBJ2-7; a weak D match, TRBD1 (6 bases). The CDR3 consists of 12 residues. V gave up 9 bases and J gave up 6 bases, with 16 bases separating them. CDR1 SGHNT and CDR2 YYREEE come from the germline V gene (reference sequence). The CDR3 nucleotides are TGTGCCACCACGGACAGTTTACGCGAGCAGTACTTC. Its translation: CATTDSLREQYF.

The chain joins TRBV27 to TRBJ2-2, with D unclear. CDR3 length equals 15 residues. V was shortened by 4 bases and J by 0 bases, with 9 bases between the two germline ends. Germline V gene data show CDR1 as MNHEY and CDR2 as SMNVEV (reference sequence). This CDR3 reads CASSSLGSNTGELFF. CDR3 DNA: TGTGCCAGCAGTTCGCTAGGATCGAACACCGGGGAGCTGTTTTTT.

This chain joins TRBV10-1 and TRBJ2-5; tentative D call: TRBD2 (5 bases). CDR3 length: 15 amino acids. Germline values: CDR1 WNHNN, CDR2 SYGVQD (reference sequence). V was cut by 3 bases and J by 1 base, with 12 bases left in between. CDR3 sequence: CASSDSREGQETQYF. The CDR3 DNA reads as TGCGCCAGCAGTGATAGCCGGGAAGGCCAAGAGACCCAGTACTTC.

The chain employs TRBV5-1 and TRBJ2-1; tentative D call: TRBD1 (6 bases). The CDR3 is 15 residues long. The germline V gene has CDR1 SGHRS and CDR2 YFSETQ. V dropped 5 bases and J dropped 0 bases, with 12 bases sitting between them. The chain's CDR3 is CASSGQFSSYNEQFF. CDR3 nucleotide sequence: TGCGCCAGCAGTGGACAGTTCTCCTCCTACAATGAGCAGTTCTTC.

The rearrangement joins TRBV28 to TRBJ2-2; 7 bases are a match to TRBD1. CDR3 length: 17 residues. Germline trimming cut 8 bases from V and 6 bases from J; bases unmatched to any gene: 18. The germline gives CDR1 MDHEN, CDR2 SYDVKM. The chain's CDR3 is CASRSDRELKSSGELFF. The CDR3 region has the DNA TGTGCCAGCCGTTCTGACAGGGAGCTCAAATCGTCCGGGGAGCTGTTTTTT.

J is TRBJ2-7 and V is TRBV20-1; 7 nucleotides line up with TRBD2. Germline-derived CDR1 and CDR2 are DFQATT and SNEGSKA (reference sequence). This CDR3 has 12 residues. V shed 3 bases, J shed 6 bases, and the junction held 5 bases outside the gene matches. DNA of the CDR3: TGCAGTGCTAGTAACCAGCGGGGCGAGCAGTACTTC. Its protein is CSASNQRGEQYF.

The V gene is TRBV29-1, the J gene TRBJ1-1, with a tentative D call TRBD1 (5 bases). Germline assignment: CDR1 SQVTM and CDR2 ANQGSEA. This CDR3 contains 15 residues. The V gene lost 3 bases and the J gene lost 6 bases, with 20 bases spanning the gap. The CDR3 DNA is TGCAGCGTTGATTTGGGCCCCGGGGGGTCAGCTGAAGCTTTCTTT. Translation gives CSVDLGPGGSAEAFF.

The rearrangement uses TRBV14 and TRBJ1-2, with 9 bases that match TRBD1. Trimming at V came to 3 bases and at J to 8 bases, leaving 4 bases not matched to a gene. From germline, CDR1 is SGHDN and CDR2 FVKESK. CDR3 length equals 13 residues. CDR3 DNA: TGTGCCAGCAGCCAGGGGACAGGGAGAGGCTACACCTTC. Translating gives CASSQGTGRGYTF.

The V gene is TRBV19, the J gene TRBJ2-7, with 7 nucleotides matching TRBD1. Germline loops: CDR1 LNHDA, CDR2 SQIVND (reference sequence). The CDR3 is made up of 16 amino acids. The ends lost 6 bases at V and 2 bases at J; junction bases unmatched: 13. CDR3 DNA sequence: TGTGCCAGTAGCCCCTATTACCCACAGGGGACCTACGAGCAGTACTTC. Its translation: CASSPYYPQGTYEQYF.

The V gene is TRBV7-6, the J gene TRBJ1-3, with 7 bases aligning to TRBD1. The CDR3 is 16 residues long. The J segment lost 2 bases and the V segment lost 4 bases, leaving 8 bases of the junction unmatched. Looked up from germline, CDR1 is SGHVS and CDR2 is FNYEAQ. This CDR3 is CASSSRDSLTGNTIYF. The CDR3, as DNA: TGTGCCAGCAGCTCCCGGGACAGTCTAACTGGAAACACCATATATTTT.

CDR3 region: CAISAPGGFETQYF. CDR3 bases: TGTGCCATCAGTGCCCCGGGGGGTTTTGAGACCCAGTACTTC. The V call is TRBV10-3, the J call TRBJ2-5; 7 nucleotides line up with TRBD2. CDR3 length equals 14 residues. In germline, CDR1 is ENHRY, CDR2 SYGVKD. V shed 4 bases and J 5 bases; nucleotides not matched to a gene: 7.

The gene calls are TRBV11-3 and TRBJ2-3, with D perhaps assigned TRBD1 or TRBD2 (6 bases each). Between the trimmed V and J ends, which lost 5 bases and 5 bases, there was a span of 17 bases. CDR3 length: 15 residues. Germline V gene lookup returns CDR1 SGHNT and CDR2 YENEEA. The CDR3 sequence: CASSPPGALGDTQYF. The CDR3 DNA reads TGTGCCAGCAGCCCGCCGGGGGCCCTGGGAGATACGCAGTATTTT.

The rearrangement joins TRBV28 to TRBJ1-2; TRBD1 aligns across 11 bases. The CDR3 is 14 amino acids. Germline V gene lookup returns CDR1 MDHEN and CDR2 SYDVKM. Unmatched junction bases numbered 6, after V lost 4 bases and J lost 8 bases. Here the CDR3 DNA reads TGTGCCAGCAGTTCGGGACAGGGGGAAACGGGCTACACCTTC. It is translated as CASSSGQGETGYTF.

The chain's CDR3 is CAWRETGQALNQPQHF. The CDR3 coding sequence is TGTGCCTGGAGAGAAACCGGACAGGCTCTCAATCAGCCCCAGCATTTT. The chain couples TRBV30 to TRBJ1-5, with 7 bases identical to TRBD1. The CDR3 is 16 residues long. V was clipped by 3 bases and J by 3 bases; unmatched bases: 11. Looked up from germline, CDR1 is GTSNPN and CDR2 is SVGIG (reference sequence).

The chain has TRBV2 and TRBJ2-7, with D tentatively TRBD2 (5 bases). The V end was cut by 6 bases, the J end by 7 bases, with 10 bases between. This CDR3 is 11 amino acids long. The V gene's germline CDR1 is SNHLY and CDR2 FYNNEI. The CDR3 reads CASSDPGEQYF. In nucleotides, the CDR3 is TGTGCCAGCAGCGATCCGGGGGAGCAGTACTTC.

The chain employs TRBV27 and TRBJ1-1; maybe TRBD1 (5 bases). The V and J ends lost 5 bases and 6 bases respectively, with 19 bases between them. The CDR3 sequence is 15 residues long. Germline CDR1 MNHEY, CDR2 SMNVEV (reference sequence). CDR3 DNA: TGTGCCAGCAGTCGTCTTCGGCAGGGCTCGGCTGAAGCTTTCTTT. The encoded protein is CASSRLRQGSAEAFF.

This clone came up once. The chain joins TRBV3-1 (or the pseudogene TRBV3-2) to TRBJ2-1; perhaps TRBD1 as D (5 bases). Germline V gene sequence: CDR1 LGHDT, CDR2 YNNKEL (reference sequence). The V end was cut by 4 bases, the J end by 0 bases, with 7 bases between. This CDR3 region has 14 residues. The CDR3 protein is CASSPGRSYNEQFF. The CDR3 DNA is TGTGCCAGCAGCCCAGGGCGCTCCTACAATGAGCAGTTCTTC.

The table lists this clone with a count of one. V is TRBV27 and J is TRBJ2-3, with D tentatively TRBD2 (6 bases). Germline V gives CDR1 MNHEY, CDR2 SMNVEV (reference sequence). CDR3 length: 12 amino acids. The ends were cut back, 5 bases at V and 14 bases at J, with 17 bases in the middle. The CDR3 region is CASSLGRGELYF. CDR3 nucleotides: TGTGCCAGCAGTCTCGGGCGGGGTGAATTGTATTTT.

This clone was seen just once. The V and J genes are TRBV28 and TRBJ2-1; 7 positions agree with TRBD1. The trim removed 6 bases at V and 7 bases at J, leaving 15 bases unmatched. Per the germline V gene, CDR1 is MDHEN and CDR2 is SYDVKM. The CDR3 is 16 amino acids. CDR3 nucleotides: TGTGCCAGCAGCACGAGACAGGGTAAAGGCTGGAATGAGCAGTTCTTC. This gives the protein CASSTRQGKGWNEQFF.

The CDR3 nucleotides are TGTGCCAGCCAGACTGGGCTAGCGGAAAACAATGAGCAGTTCTTC. Protein product: CASQTGLAENNEQFF. The chain has TRBV19 and TRBJ2-1; 7 nucleotides agree with TRBD2. With 9 bases clipped from V and 5 bases from J, the junction kept 13 bases outside the gene matches. This CDR3 is built from 15 residues. In germline, CDR1 is LNHDA, CDR2 SQIVND (reference sequence).